The 32 T cell receptor beta chains reported below all come from one sample, sequenced in a study of blood T cell repertoires in COVID-19. Clones were sequenced by immunoSEQ multiplex PCR, and TCRdb holds only the in-frame ones, with some missing. The sample holds roughly 150,000 clones, roughly four fifths seen once. The sequencing sample was made of peripheral blood. The source of these receptors is a human donor in a cohort sampled during active COVID-19.

This chain joins TRBV7-9 and TRBJ2-2; 10 bases are shared with TRBD1. CDR1 SEHNR and CDR2 FQNEAQ come from the germline V gene (reference sequence). The V and J ends lost 8 bases and 4 bases, in that order; junction bases with no gene match: 7. The CDR3 has 15 amino acids. The CDR3 coding sequence is TGTGCCAGCTTCCTCGGGACAGGGGTCACCGGGGAGCTGTTTTTT. This gives the protein CASFLGTGVTGELFF.

The V gene is TRBV9, the J gene TRBJ2-1, with a tentative D call TRBD1 (5 bases). This CDR3 comprises 11 residues. CDR1 SGDLS and CDR2 YYNGEE come from the germline V gene. V gave up 4 bases and J gave up 8 bases, with 7 bases separating them. DNA of the CDR3: TGTGCCAGCAGCCCCAGGGATGAGCAGTTCTTC. It specifies CASSPRDEQFF. Using reference TRBV9 and TRBJ2-1 for the parts outside the CDR3, the full variable domain is DSGVTQTPKHLITATGQRVTLRCSPRSGDLSVYWYQQSLDQGLQFLIQYYNGEERAKGNILERFSAQQFPDLHSELNLSSLELGDSALYFCASSPRDEQFFGPGTRLTVL.

This clone was picked up one time. This chain links TRBV18 with TRBJ1-4; the match to TRBD1 covers 10 bases. The J segment lost 6 bases and the V segment lost 2 bases, leaving 12 bases of the junction unmatched. Germline V gene data show CDR1 as KGHSH and CDR2 as LQKENI. This CDR3 comprises 18 residues. The CDR3 DNA reads TGTGCCAGCTCACCAATTTTTGGGACCGGGACAGGGGATGAAAAACTGTTTTTT. This translates into CASSPIFGTGTGDEKLFF.

V gene TRBV30 combines with J gene TRBJ2-7; D is perhaps TRBD2 (7 bases). V lost 5 bases, J lost 3 bases, and 14 bases lay in between. The CDR3 totals 13 residues. The germline V gene encodes CDR1 GTSNPN and CDR2 SVGIG (reference sequence). The chain's CDR3 is CAWGGGGSYEQYF. The DNA for the CDR3 is TGTGCCTGGGGGGGCGGGGGAAGCTACGAGCAGTACTTC.

The chain couples TRBV27 to TRBJ1-2, with 7 bases that match TRBD1. Germline values: CDR1 MNHEY, CDR2 SMNVEV (reference sequence). Unmatched junction bases numbered 6, after V lost 2 bases and J lost 3 bases. The CDR3 has 15 residues. The CDR3, as DNA: TGTGCCAGCAGTTTAGTCGGCGACAGGGACTATGGCTACACCTTC. It codes for CASSLVGDRDYGYTF.

This chain joins TRBV28 and TRBJ1-1, with D uncertain. This CDR3 comprises 12 residues. The germline CDR1 and CDR2 sequences are MDHEN and SYDVKM. V was clipped by 2 bases and J by 1 base, with 2 bases between them. The CDR3: CASSLQNTEAFF. CDR3 coding DNA: TGTGCCAGCAGTTTACAGAACACTGAAGCTTTCTTT.

The rearrangement uses TRBV27 and TRBJ2-7; 7 bases agree with TRBD2. V dropped 1 base and J dropped 7; count of bases not matched to a gene: 1. This CDR3 has 12 residues. Germline CDR1 and CDR2: MNHEY and SMNVEV (reference sequence). The DNA of the CDR3 is TGTGCCAGCAGTTTATGGGGAGGGGAGCAGTACTTC. Residues: CASSLWGGEQYF.

The chain uses TRBV10-1 and TRBJ2-1; the match to TRBD2 covers 12 bases. Germline V lookup: CDR1 WNHNN, CDR2 SYGVQD (reference sequence). V gave up 3 bases and J gave up 7 bases; unmatched junction bases: 10. There are 17 residues in the CDR3. CDR3 loop: CASSDPSGRAGGNEQFF. The CDR3 region has the DNA TGCGCCAGCAGTGACCCTAGCGGGAGGGCCGGGGGTAATGAGCAGTTCTTC.

The gene calls are TRBV14 and TRBJ1-3; D uncertain. V lost 0 bases to trimming and J lost 4 bases, with 10 bases between them. CDR1 is SGHDN, CDR2 FVKESK, per germline. CDR3 length equals 15 residues. In nucleotides, the CDR3 is TGTGCCAGCAGCCAAGAAGGAGGAGGAGGAAACACCATATATTTT. This encodes CASSQEGGGGNTIYF.

This clone was observed once. The CDR3 region has the DNA TGCGCCAGCAGCCCCGGGGGGACTCAACAGGACGAGCAGTACTTC. Translating it yields CASSPGGTQQDEQYF. The chain employs TRBV5-1 and TRBJ2-7, with 7 bases aligning to TRBD2. V lost 4 bases to trimming and J lost 5 bases; unmatched junction nucleotides: 12. CDR1 and CDR2 from the germline V gene are SGHRS and YFSETQ. The CDR3 consists of 15 residues.

The chain employs TRBV4-2 and TRBJ1-2, with TRBD1 matching over 9 bases. With V trimmed by 4 bases and J by 5 bases, 11 bases remained unmatched. Germline V gene data show CDR1 as LGHNA and CDR2 as YNFKEQ. The CDR3 covers 16 residues. This CDR3 reads CASSRITGGDLYGYTF. CDR3 sequence (DNA): TGTGCCAGCAGCCGCATCACAGGGGGCGACCTTTATGGCTACACCTTC.

V is TRBV5-6 and J is TRBJ2-7, with 9 bases lining up with TRBD1. Per the germline V gene, CDR1 is SGHDT and CDR2 is YYEEEE. With 2 bases clipped from V and 3 bases from J, the junction kept 6 bases outside the gene matches. This CDR3 spans 15 amino acids. The CDR3 region has the DNA TGTGCCAGCAGCTTATCTGGGACAGGGATCTACGAGCAGTACTTC. Amino acids: CASSLSGTGIYEQYF.

This clone was detected many times. The chain carries TRBV11-2 and TRBJ2-5; 7 bases agree with TRBD1. The CDR3 runs 14 residues. V was pared by 5 bases and J by 3 bases, with 6 bases of the junction left unmatched. Per the germline V gene, CDR1 is SGHAT and CDR2 is FQNNGV. The CDR3 coding sequence is TGTGCCAGCAGCCGAAGGGACAGCAAAGAGACCCAGTACTTC. It yields the protein CASSRRDSKETQYF.

This chain joins TRBV21-1 and TRBJ1-6. TRBV21-1 is a documented pseudogene. The CDR3 has 14 residues. This CDR3 is CASSAEVYNSPLHF. Written as DNA, the CDR3 is TGTGCCAGCTCGGCAGAGGTCTATAATTCACCCCTCCACTTT.

A remark on this clone: Just one base apart from a much larger clone, this may be a read error. This specimen includes other DNA sequences encoding the same CDR3. The chain recombines TRBV11-2 with TRBJ1-1; TRBD1 is a possible D gene (5 bases). The CDR3 runs to 17 residues. The germline gives CDR1 SGHAT, CDR2 FQNNGV. This CDR3 is CASSLSRGGLLNTEAFF. The CDR3 region has the DNA TGTGCTAGCAGCTTGTCGAGGGGAGGGTTGTTGAACACTGAAGCTTTCTTT.

In its sample, this clone was seen a few times. The V gene is TRBV7-3, the J gene TRBJ2-2, with a possible D match to TRBD2 (6 bases). The germline V gene has CDR1 SGHTA and CDR2 FQGTGA. The CDR3 extends over 19 amino acids. Trimming left V 2 bases short and J 7 bases short, with 26 bases between. CDR3 nucleotides: TGTGCCAGCAGCTTAGGGCCGGGACGGAGGGAGCTTGATGGCGGGGAGCTGTTTTTT. Its translation: CASSLGPGRRELDGGELFF.

The V call is TRBV30, the J call TRBJ2-7; TRBD1 aligns across 7 bases. Germline V lookup: CDR1 GTSNPN, CDR2 SVGIG (reference sequence). The CDR3 sequence is 14 residues long. V shed 7 bases and J 2 bases; nucleotides not matched to a gene: 11. The CDR3 spells CASTDRDGAYEQYF. The CDR3 DNA sequence: TGTGCCTCAACCGACAGGGACGGAGCCTACGAGCAGTACTTC. Supplemented by reference TRBV30 and TRBJ2-7, the full variable domain reads SQTIHQWPATLVQPVGSPLSLECTVEGTSNPNLYWYRQAAGRGLQLLFYSVGIGQISSEVPQNLSASRPQDRQFILSSKKLLLSDSGFYLCASTDRDGAYEQYFGPGTRLTVT.

The chain joins TRBV19 to TRBJ2-2; 7 bases line up with TRBD2. The CDR3 extends over 17 amino acids. CDR1 and CDR2 from the germline V gene are LNHDA and SQIVND (reference sequence). Trimming at V came to 5 bases and at J to 5 bases, leaving 14 bases not matched to a gene. DNA of the CDR3: TGTGCCAGTAGTCTTCGGGGTGTTGCTAGCGGTACCGGGGAGCTGTTTTTT. It encodes CASSLRGVASGTGELFF.

The chain links TRBV7-6 to TRBJ2-2; 9 bases are shared with TRBD1. This CDR3 is 20 amino acids long. The ends lost 0 bases at V and 3 bases at J; junction bases unmatched: 14. From germline, CDR1 is SGHVS and CDR2 FNYEAQ. Written as DNA, the CDR3 is TGTGCCAGCAGCTTAGCGAATTTTCCCTTTAGGACAGGGGACACCGGGGAGCTGTTTTTT. This encodes CASSLANFPFRTGDTGELFF.

This chain connects TRBV7-9 to TRBJ1-1; D might be TRBD1 (5 bases). The CDR3 consists of 15 residues. Germline CDR1 reads SEHNR; CDR2 reads FQNEAQ (reference sequence). Trimming stripped 5 bases from V and 6 bases from J, with 19 bases between. CDR3: CASSLTQGGPPEAFF. CDR3 in DNA: TGTGCCAGCAGCCTAACCCAGGGTGGCCCGCCTGAAGCTTTCTTT. Full variable domain (outside the CDR3, taken from reference TRBV7-9 and TRBJ1-1): DTGVSQNPRHKITKRGQNVTFRCDPISEHNRLYWYRQTLGQGPEFLTYFQNEAQLEKSRLLSDRFSAERPKGSFSTLEIQRTEQGDSAMYLCASSLTQGGPPEAFFGQGTRLTVV.

This clone has a handful of counts. V and J are TRBV30 and TRBJ2-2; no clear D. Germline V gene data show CDR1 as GTSNPN and CDR2 as SVGIG (reference sequence). CDR3 size: 12 residues. V lost 0 bases and J lost 6, with 5 bases in between. In nucleotides, the CDR3 is TGTGCCTGGAGTGTAGCCCCCGGGGAGCTGTTTTTT. Its protein product is CAWSVAPGELFF.

This clone was seen only a few times. The rearrangement joins TRBV27 to TRBJ1-1, with 10 bases that match TRBD1. In germline, CDR1 is MNHEY, CDR2 SMNVEV (reference sequence). V was clipped by 5 bases and J by 3 bases; unmatched bases: 6. CDR3 length: 15 residues. The CDR3 sequence: CASSTGQGRDTEAFF. The CDR3 DNA reads TGTGCCAGCAGTACGGGACAGGGGAGGGACACTGAAGCTTTCTTT.

The J gene is TRBJ2-1, the V gene TRBV4-3; 10 bases are a match to TRBD2. Trimming cost V 4 bases and J 7 bases; bases outside gene matches: 13. Germline V lookup: CDR1 LGHNA, CDR2 YSLEER. The CDR3 extends over 17 amino acids. The CDR3 protein is CASSPKGRTSGFNEQFF. The CDR3 bases are TGCGCCAGCAGCCCCAAAGGTAGGACTAGCGGCTTTAATGAGCAGTTCTTC.

The chain employs TRBV6-6 and TRBJ2-5, with TRBD1 matching over 10 bases. V lost 5 bases to trimming and J lost 0 bases; unmatched junction nucleotides: 6. Germline CDR1 is MNHNY and CDR2 is SVGAGI (reference sequence). The CDR3 has 16 amino acids. This CDR3 is CASSHRDRGDQETQYF. DNA of the CDR3: TGTGCCAGCAGTCACCGGGACAGGGGAGACCAAGAGACCCAGTACTTC.

This clone turned up a few times. This chain uses TRBV3-1 (or the pseudogene TRBV3-2) with TRBJ2-7; D is ambiguous. This CDR3 is built from 12 residues. Germline V gives CDR1 LGHDT, CDR2 YNNKEL (reference sequence). Between the trimmed V and J ends, which lost 3 bases and 6 bases, there was a span of 9 bases. The CDR3 protein is CASSQTGGEQYF. The CDR3 DNA reads as TGTGCCAGCAGCCAGACCGGCGGCGAGCAGTACTTC.

The rearrangement joins TRBV5-4 to TRBJ2-6; 9 bases are shared with TRBD2. The CDR3 consists of 18 residues. After removal of 1 base from V and 1 base from J, the junction contained 6 bases not matched to a gene. Germline assignment: CDR1 SGHNT and CDR2 YYREEE (reference sequence). The DNA of the CDR3 is TGTGCCAGCAGCTTGAGTAGCGGGGGAATATCTGGGGCCAACGTCCTGACTTTC. Encoded protein: CASSLSSGGISGANVLTF.

This sequence joins TRBV5-6 and TRBJ1-2; D is unclear. Germline-derived CDR1 and CDR2 are SGHDT and YYEEEE. V lost 6 bases, J lost 7 bases, and 13 bases lay in between. This CDR3 has 12 amino acids. The CDR3 DNA is TGTGCCAGCAAGCTTTCGGGGTCTGGCTACACCTTC. This gives the protein CASKLSGSGYTF.

This clone was seen only once. The V call is TRBV6-6, the J call TRBJ2-7; D not certain. The V and J ends lost 6 bases and 3 bases respectively, with 12 bases between them. This CDR3 contains 13 residues. CDR1 MNHNY and CDR2 SVGAGI come from the germline V gene (reference sequence). CDR3 sequence reads: CASSPARYYEQYF. The CDR3 DNA is TGTGCCAGCAGCCCGGCCAGGTACTACGAGCAGTACTTC.

V and J are TRBV25-1 and TRBJ1-2, with 7 bases that match TRBD1. Unmatched junction bases numbered 7, after V lost 4 bases and J lost 5 bases. This CDR3 has 14 residues. Looked up from germline, CDR1 is MGHDK and CDR2 is SYGVNS. As DNA, the CDR3 is TGTGCCAGCAGTGCAGCACAGGGGAGGTATGGCTACACCTTC. Its translation is CASSAAQGRYGYTF.

The genes are TRBV2 and TRBJ1-4, with D tentatively TRBD1 (5 bases). V lost 7 bases, J lost 5 bases, and 14 bases lay in between. The CDR3 extends over 14 amino acids. The germline V gene has CDR1 SNHLY and CDR2 FYNNEI. The CDR3: CASTLVGLNEKLFF. Written as DNA, the CDR3 is TGTGCCAGCACCCTCGTGGGGCTGAATGAAAAACTGTTTTTT.

This clone has more than one count but fewer than ten. The CDR3 DNA sequence: TGTGCCATCAGGAGCGGGAGAAGGGATCAAGAGACCCAGTACTTC. Protein sequence: CAIRSGRRDQETQYF. The chain links TRBV10-3 to TRBJ2-5; 8 nucleotides match TRBD2. There are 15 residues in the CDR3. Germline trimming cut 6 bases from V and 2 bases from J; bases unmatched to any gene: 8. Germline CDR1 and CDR2: ENHRY and SYGVKD.

This rearrangement joins TRBV29-1 to TRBJ2-1, with a possible D match to TRBD2 (7 bases). The germline gives CDR1 SQVTM, CDR2 ANQGSEA. CDR3 length: 10 amino acids. Trimming removed 7 bases from V and 8 bases from J, with 9 bases in between. In DNA, the CDR3 is TGCAGCGGAGGGGGGGATGAGCAGTTCTTC. Its translation is CSGGGDEQFF.